This T cell receptor (beta chain) was identified in a study of T-cell reconstitution after alpha-beta-depleted transplantation in children listed by TCRdb under 2016. Context from the whole study: The study quantitatively tracked T-cell immune reconstitution after TCRalphabeta/CD19-depleted allogeneic hematopoietic cell transplantation in children using TCR repertoire profiling.

V loses 6 bases, J loses 5 bases, and the germline ends lie 8 bases apart. Including the terminal cysteine and phenylalanine, the CDR3 comprises 12 residues. Left in the record is the CDR3 DNA by itself, 36 bases read in frame from the first base. In the germline V gene, CDR1 corresponds to MNHEY and CDR2 to SVGEGT. This clonotype was picked up many times. Its target antigen remains unknown. No much larger clone is present one base from it, and per-base qualities are unavailable. The library was prepared using PCR. Sequencer: Illumina HiSeq 2500. TCR libraries were prepared with molecular barcoding, using unique molecular identifiers to normalize TCRbeta repertoire quantification. Starting from the raw public reads, TCRdb applied fastp trimming at Q25, assembled clones with MiXCR and retained in-frame beta chains. Each CDR3 protein gets just one entry, which takes the most common genes and DNA from the rows behind it. The sample table holds over 550,000 distinct CDR3 sequences, of which about 11% were seen once. Less than 5% of the sample rests with the top ten.

The chain is encoded by TRBV6-2 or TRBV6-3 joined to TRBJ2-1; TRBD1 is a possible D gene, resting on 5 matching bases. This sequence originates from a human donor who donated a stem cell graft to a child with acute myeloid leukemia. The sample in question was PBMCs from the stem cell graft donor, obtained from the stem cell graft. The CDR3 in this case is CASSLTDNEQFF. The base sequence is TGTGCCAGCAGCCTGACAGACAATGAGCAGTTCTTC.